The 32 T cell receptor beta chains below all came from one sample that was sequenced in a study of T cell repertoires in cytomegalovirus infection. Their antigen targets remain unknown. TCRdb independently ran MiXCR on the reads; one entry per CDR3 protein. The table has roughly 500,000 distinct CDR3 sequences, about two fifths seen once. Sequencing was performed on cultured PBMCs, taken from culture after CMV antigen stimulation. These receptors all come from a human donor in good health (CMV status not recorded). Some clones in this sample may be carry-over from other donors' samples.

The gene calls are TRBV29-1 and TRBJ2-7, with TRBD2 matching 8 bases. V lost 2 bases, J lost 2 bases, and 2 bases stayed unmatched. The CDR3 contains 13 residues. Looked up from germline, CDR1 is SQVTM and CDR2 is ANQGSEA. DNA for the CDR3: TGCAGCGTTGAAAGCGGGAGTACCTACGAGCAGTACTTC. Its protein product is CSVESGSTYEQYF.

The chain joins TRBV28 to TRBJ2-7; 9 positions match TRBD1. After removal of 5 bases from V and 5 bases from J, the junction contained 7 bases not matched to a gene. Germline V CDR1 and CDR2: MDHEN, SYDVKM. This CDR3 has 14 amino acids. The CDR3 is CASSTGTGYNEQYF. The CDR3 bases are TGTGCCAGCAGTACCGGGACAGGGTACAACGAGCAGTACTTC.

The chain uses TRBV7-2 and TRBJ2-1; D ambiguous. The CDR3 is made up of 13 amino acids. Germline V gene data show CDR1 as SGHTA and CDR2 as FQGNSA. The V gene lost 4 bases and the J gene lost 4 bases, with 8 bases spanning the gap. The CDR3 protein is CASSYDLYNEQFF. In DNA, the CDR3 is TGTGCCAGCAGCTATGACTTATACAATGAGCAGTTCTTC.

This chain uses TRBV12-3 or TRBV12-4 with TRBJ2-7; 9 positions agree with TRBD2. V trimming: 7 bases; J trimming: 5 bases; junction bases outside the gene matches: 12. This CDR3 spans 15 amino acids. The CDR3 loop reads CASIFTGTSLDEQYF. CDR3 sequence (DNA): TGTGCCAGCATTTTTACCGGGACTAGCTTAGACGAGCAGTACTTC.

The genes are TRBV20-1 and TRBJ2-1; D gene ambiguous. V lost 3 bases and J lost 6, with 6 bases in between. CDR3 length: 11 residues. In germline, CDR1 is DFQATT, CDR2 SNEGSKA (reference sequence). In nucleotides, the CDR3 is TGCAGTGCTAGTTTGGTCAATGAGCAGTTCTTC. It yields the protein CSASLVNEQFF.

The chain employs TRBV19 and TRBJ2-1; 10 nucleotides match TRBD2. Trimming cost V 7 bases and J 7 bases; bases outside gene matches: 13. Per germline, CDR1 LNHDA and CDR2 SQIVND (reference sequence). The CDR3 sequence is 16 residues long. The CDR3 reads CASTTLAGSVRNEQFF. The CDR3 region has the DNA TGTGCCAGTACTACACTAGCGGGATCGGTACGGAATGAGCAGTTCTTC. The full variable domain, rest sourced from reference TRBV19 and TRBJ2-1, is DGGITQSPKYLFRKEGQNVTLSCEQNLNHDAMYWYRQDPGQGLRLIYYSQIVNDFQKGDIAEGYSVSREKKESFPLTVTSAQKNPTAFYLCASTTLAGSVRNEQFFGPGTRLTVL.

The rearrangement links TRBV18 to TRBJ2-5; 9 bases agree with TRBD2. CDR3 size: 15 residues. The junction had 4 bases not matched to a gene; V was cut back by 4 bases and J by 1 base. Germline CDR1 KGHSH, CDR2 LQKENI. The CDR3 protein is CASSRSGGGQETQYF. The CDR3, as DNA: TGTGCCAGCTCACGTAGCGGGGGAGGCCAAGAGACCCAGTACTTC.

Here the CDR3 DNA reads TGTGCCAGCAGCTTAGGGGGGCTTCAGTACTTC. Translating it yields CASSLGGLQYF. The chain employs TRBV7-9 and TRBJ2-4, with D perhaps TRBD1 (6 bases). V was cut by 1 base and J by 11 bases, with 6 bases left in between. The CDR3 extends over 11 amino acids. Germline assignment: CDR1 SEHNR and CDR2 FQNEAQ (reference sequence).

V and J are TRBV7-2 and TRBJ2-3, with TRBD2 matching over 11 bases. V was pared by 1 base and J by 0 bases, with 9 bases of the junction left unmatched. The CDR3 totals 19 residues. Germline-derived CDR1 and CDR2 are SGHTA and FQGNSA. The CDR3 reads CASSLGTSGPPSSTDTQYF. For the CDR3, the DNA is TGTGCCAGCAGCTTAGGGACTAGCGGGCCACCTTCTAGCACAGATACGCAGTATTTT.

V gene TRBV12-3 or TRBV12-4 combines with J gene TRBJ2-3, with D possibly matching TRBD1 (5 bases). V lost 1 base to trimming and J lost 5 bases, with 13 bases between them. The CDR3 spans 15 residues. This CDR3 reads CASSLGRQGGDTQYF. The DNA for the CDR3 is TGTGCCAGCAGTTTAGGCCGCCAGGGCGGAGATACGCAGTATTTT.

In its sample, this clonotype was seen a few times. The rearrangement joins TRBV28 to TRBJ1-5, with D perhaps matching TRBD1 (6 bases). The CDR3 consists of 17 residues. Germline lookup yields CDR1 MDHEN and CDR2 SYDVKM. Trimming removed 5 bases from V and 3 bases from J, with 20 bases in between. The CDR3 DNA follows: TGTGCCAGCAGTCCCCCGGGACACGGTTTGGTCAATCAGCCCCAGCATTTT. It is translated as CASSPPGHGLVNQPQHF.

This chain links TRBV12-3 or TRBV12-4 with TRBJ2-5, with D hard to call. The CDR3 spans 16 residues. Trimming left V 1 base short and J 8 bases short, with 20 bases between. CDR3 DNA: TGTGCCAGCAGTTTAGTGACCCCGGTCGTACCGGCAACCCAGTACTTC. It specifies CASSLVTPVVPATQYF.

The rearrangement links TRBV11-1 to TRBJ2-5; D uncertain. This CDR3 region has 17 residues. Germline V gene lookup returns CDR1 SGHAT and CDR2 FQDESV (reference sequence). Trimming cost V 2 bases and J 2 bases, with 18 bases left between them. In DNA, the CDR3 is TGTGCCAGCAGCTTAAAGGGCTTCAGCCACGAGCAAGAGACCCAGTACTTC. This translates into CASSLKGFSHEQETQYF.

This clonotype was picked up one time. This chain joins TRBV10-3 and TRBJ2-5, with a possible D match to TRBD1 (6 bases). Deletions cut 1 base from V and 5 bases from J, with 11 bases between. The germline V gene encodes CDR1 ENHRY and CDR2 SYGVKD. The CDR3 has 14 amino acids. The CDR3 DNA is TGTGCCATCAGTGAGTGGGGGCGCGTCGAGACCCAGTACTTC. Its translation is CAISEWGRVETQYF.

This clonotype appeared a few times. This CDR3 is CASSFGGASWDIQYF. The CDR3 nucleotides read TGTGCCAGCAGCTTCGGGGGGGCGTCTTGGGACATTCAGTACTTC. V usage is TRBV7-2 and J usage is TRBJ2-4; 8 bases line up with TRBD2. CDR1 and CDR2 from the germline V gene are SGHTA and FQGNSA. J lost 8 bases, V lost 3 bases, and 9 bases had no gene match. This CDR3 has 15 amino acids.

The chain carries TRBV10-1 and TRBJ2-1, with 9 positions matching TRBD2. Germline V gives CDR1 WNHNN, CDR2 SYGVQD (reference sequence). The CDR3 is made up of 14 amino acids. Trimming at V came to 7 bases and at J to 6 bases, leaving 7 bases not matched to a gene. The CDR3 reads CASKASGTGNEQFF. CDR3 nucleotides: TGCGCCAGCAAGGCTAGCGGGACGGGCAATGAGCAGTTCTTC.

This clonotype has ten or more counts. The J gene is TRBJ2-2, the V gene TRBV11-2; D gene unclear. The CDR3 is 14 amino acids. Germline V gives CDR1 SGHAT, CDR2 FQNNGV. Trimming took 5 bases from V and 1 from J, leaving 8 bases between them. CDR3 residues: CASSPDRNTGELFF. CDR3 coding DNA: TGTGCCAGCAGCCCCGACCGGAACACCGGGGAGCTGTTTTTT.

This clonotype was seen a handful of times. The chain couples TRBV6-1 to TRBJ1-1; D gene unclear. Germline V gene lookup returns CDR1 MNHNS and CDR2 SASEGT. V dropped 2 bases and J dropped 1 base, with 8 bases sitting between them. There are 14 residues in the CDR3. The CDR3 nucleotides are TGTGCCAGCAGTGAATTCCAAGGGAACACTGAAGCTTTCTTT. This sequence encodes CASSEFQGNTEAFF.

The V gene is TRBV7-8, the J gene TRBJ2-1; 8 bases line up with TRBD2. The CDR3 sequence is 15 residues long. V was clipped by 7 bases and J by 6 bases; unmatched bases: 11. Per the germline V gene, CDR1 is SGHVS and CDR2 is FQNEAQ. CDR3 in DNA: TGTGCCAGCACGGTGACGGGGGGGCCGAGCAATGAGCAGTTCTTC. Encoded protein: CASTVTGGPSNEQFF. Combining the CDR3 with reference TRBV7-8 and TRBJ2-1 gives the whole variable domain GAGVSQSPRYKVAKRGQDVALRCDPISGHVSLFWYQQALGQGPEFLTYFQNEAQLDKSGLPSDRFFAERPEGSVSTLKIQRTQQEDSAVYLCASTVTGGPSNEQFFGPGTRLTVL.

This clonotype was counted between two and nine times. CDR3: CASSPETGGGYGYTF. CDR3 nucleotides: TGTGCCAGCAGTCCCGAGACAGGGGGGGGCTATGGCTACACCTTC. The chain has TRBV27 and TRBJ1-2; 9 bases agree with TRBD1. V shed 5 bases, J shed 4 bases, and the junction held 8 bases outside the gene matches. The CDR3 contains 15 residues. CDR1 is MNHEY and CDR2 is SMNVEV in the germline V gene (reference sequence).

This clonotype was recorded a few times. The chain recombines TRBV4-3 with TRBJ2-7; weak D call: TRBD1 (5 bases). The germline CDR1 and CDR2 sequences are LGHNA and YSLEER. V lost 0 bases and J 6 bases, leaving 9 bases between the germline ends. The CDR3 length is 13 residues. Here the CDR3 DNA reads TGCGCCAGCAGCCAAGATTGGGGCCTCGAGCAGTACTTC. Protein sequence: CASSQDWGLEQYF.

V gene TRBV6-1 combines with J gene TRBJ2-3; 13 bases are a match to TRBD2. This CDR3 has 17 residues. Germline V gives CDR1 MNHNS, CDR2 SASEGT. Trimming removed 5 bases from V and 4 bases from J; junction bases left unmatched: 9. The CDR3 here is CASSRRTSGRAADTQYF. As DNA, the CDR3 is TGTGCCAGCAGTCGCCGGACTAGCGGGAGAGCGGCAGATACGCAGTATTTT.

The table lists this clonotype with a few counts. This rearrangement joins TRBV7-2 to TRBJ1-4; D uncertain. This CDR3 has 16 amino acids. V shed 3 bases and J shed 0 bases, with 11 bases lying between them. The germline gives CDR1 SGHTA, CDR2 FQGNSA. The CDR3 loop reads CASSFVGGATNEKLFF. The CDR3 DNA sequence: TGTGCCAGCAGCTTCGTTGGCGGAGCAACTAATGAAAAACTGTTTTTT.

This rearrangement joins TRBV28 to TRBJ1-1; 8 positions match TRBD1. This CDR3 comprises 14 residues. CDR1 and CDR2 from the germline V gene are MDHEN and SYDVKM. Trimming removed 5 bases from V and 4 bases from J; junction bases left unmatched: 6. CDR3 loop: CASSAGQDPTEAFF. CDR3 bases: TGTGCCAGCAGTGCGGGACAGGACCCCACTGAAGCTTTCTTT.

This clonotype was seen more than once but under ten times. J is TRBJ2-7 and V is TRBV7-9; unclear D gene. The V end lost 4 bases, the J end lost 3 bases, and 13 bases lay between the germline ends. The CDR3 totals 14 residues. CDR1 and CDR2 from the germline V gene are SEHNR and FQNEAQ (reference sequence). The CDR3 DNA sequence: TGTGCCAGCAGCTCCAGAGACGAGATCTACGAGCAGTACTTC. It is translated as CASSSRDEIYEQYF.

In this sample, this clonotype turned up many times. The chain links TRBV11-2 to TRBJ2-6; D is unresolved. The V gene lost 2 bases and the J gene lost 4 bases, with 6 bases spanning the gap. The CDR3 extends over 14 amino acids. Germline V gives CDR1 SGHAT, CDR2 FQNNGV. The DNA of the CDR3 is TGTGCCAGCAGCTTATTCCCGGGGGCCAACGTCCTGACTTTC. The encoded protein is CASSLFPGANVLTF.

This chain uses TRBV7-2 with TRBJ2-5; 8 bases map to TRBD1. Per germline, CDR1 SGHTA and CDR2 FQGNSA. Trimming removed 4 bases from V and 5 bases from J; junction bases left unmatched: 12. This CDR3 region has 16 residues. Here the CDR3 reads CASSWQGARSRETQYF. The DNA of the CDR3 is TGTGCCAGCAGCTGGCAGGGGGCGAGGAGTCGGGAGACCCAGTACTTC.

The chain couples TRBV5-6 to TRBJ2-7; TRBD1 agrees at 7 bases. Germline trimming cut 4 bases from V and 6 bases from J; bases unmatched to any gene: 10. CDR1 and CDR2 (germline): SGHDT, YYEEEE. There are 14 residues in the CDR3. CDR3 loop: CASSPTGILREQYF. CDR3 sequence (DNA): TGTGCCAGCAGCCCGACAGGGATCCTACGCGAGCAGTACTTC. The full variable domain, completed using reference TRBV5-6 and TRBJ2-7, is DAGVTQSPTHLIKTRGQQVTLRCSPKSGHDTVSWYQQALGQGPQFIFQYYEEEERQRGNFPDRFSGHQFPNYSSELNVNALLLGDSALYLCASSPTGILREQYFGPGTRLTVT.

In DNA, the CDR3 is TGTGCCACCAGCCCTAACCCCACCGAGGACACTGAAGCTTTCTTT. Encoded protein: CATSPNPTEDTEAFF. This chain links TRBV24-1 with TRBJ1-1, with D hard to call. The CDR3 consists of 15 residues. Trimming shortened V by 7 bases and J by 3 bases, and 17 bases separated the two germline ends. The germline gives CDR1 KGHDR, CDR2 SFDVKD.

The rearrangement joins TRBV12-3 or TRBV12-4 to TRBJ2-1; 7 bases fit TRBD1. V shed 2 bases and J 1 base; nucleotides not matched to a gene: 2. This CDR3 region has 15 residues. The CDR3 is CASSLTGESYNEQFF. The CDR3 DNA is TGTGCCAGCAGTTTAACAGGGGAATCCTACAATGAGCAGTTCTTC.

The V and J genes are TRBV20-1 and TRBJ2-7; the match to TRBD2 covers 8 bases. Germline-derived CDR1 and CDR2 are DFQATT and SNEGSKA (reference sequence). The J segment lost 7 bases and the V segment lost 4 bases, leaving 21 bases of the junction unmatched. The CDR3 spans 17 residues. The CDR3 nucleotides are TGCAGTGCTAACTTACGACTTTTTGGCGGGAGGATGGGGGAGCAGTACTTC. It translates to CSANLRLFGGRMGEQYF.

A word on this clonotype: An end of the junction differs from the germline gene, which may be a read error. The chain uses TRBV5-3 and TRBJ2-2; D possibly corresponds to TRBD2 (6 bases). TRBV5-3 is designated an ORF whose function remains uncertain. This CDR3 comprises 14 residues. The CDR3 coding sequence is TGTGCCAGCAGCTACGGACGGGGGAACGGGGAGCTGTTTTTT. Translation gives CASSYGRGNGELFF.